Presented here are 12 T cell receptor beta chains from one specimen sequenced in a study of cytomegalovirus exposure and HLA in healthy donors. Amplification used 60 Vbeta primers and 13 Jbeta primers. This table comes from immunoSEQ multiplex PCR, and its TCRdb copy is limited to in-frame clones, with some not included. The sample has 74,000 or so clones, roughly 76% seen once. The specimen sequenced was PBMCs. The origin of the receptors is a woman in her forties in good health and CMV-seronegative.

The V gene is TRBV6-1, the J gene TRBJ2-7, with D unresolved. This CDR3 is built from 16 residues. V was pared by 4 bases and J by 2 bases, with 18 bases between. Per the germline V gene, CDR1 is MNHNS and CDR2 is SASEGT. CDR3 region: CASSVLRRLAAYEQYF. In nucleotides, the CDR3 is TGTGCCAGCAGTGTCCTTCGGCGGTTAGCTGCCTACGAGCAGTACTTC.

The genes are TRBV4-1 and TRBJ2-1; 7 positions match TRBD2. This CDR3 has 15 residues. V trimming: 4 bases; J trimming: 4 bases; junction bases outside the gene matches: 7. The germline V gene encodes CDR1 MGHRA and CDR2 YSYEKL. CDR3 nucleotide sequence: TGCGCCAGCAGCCTGCAGCGGGACCCATACAATGAGCAGTTCTTC. Translated, it gives CASSLQRDPYNEQFF.

This clone was detected a few times. CDR3 region: CASSLFRDRGLNEQFF. CDR3 coding DNA: TGTGCCAGCAGCTTATTCCGGGACAGGGGGCTCAATGAGCAGTTCTTC. The chain has TRBV11-2 and TRBJ2-1, with TRBD1 identical over 12 bases. Germline-derived CDR1 and CDR2 are SGHAT and FQNNGV. Trimming cost V 2 bases and J 6 bases; bases outside gene matches: 5. The CDR3 is made up of 16 amino acids.

The chain carries TRBV5-1 and TRBJ1-2, with 7 bases matching TRBD1. Germline CDR1 SGHRS, CDR2 YFSETQ. Trimming at V came to 4 bases and at J to 1 base, leaving 4 bases not matched to a gene. CDR3 size: 14 residues. The DNA of the CDR3 is TGCGCCAGCAGCCTCACAGGGGATAACTATGGCTACACCTTC. Its protein is CASSLTGDNYGYTF.

This chain joins TRBV19 and TRBJ2-7; 11 bases are a match to TRBD1. Germline V CDR1 and CDR2: LNHDA, SQIVND (reference sequence). CDR3 length: 14 residues. Trimming removed 3 bases from V and 3 bases from J; junction bases left unmatched: 1. The CDR3 nucleotides are TGTGCCAGTAGTATGGGACAGGGGGACTACGAGCAGTACTTC. Protein product: CASSMGQGDYEQYF. Looking up the rest from reference TRBV19 and TRBJ2-7 gives the full variable domain: DGGITQSPKYLFRKEGQNVTLSCEQNLNHDAMYWYRQDPGQGLRLIYYSQIVNDFQKGDIAEGYSVSREKKESFPLTVTSAQKNPTAFYLCASSMGQGDYEQYFGPGTRLTVT.

The chain joins TRBV16 to TRBJ1-5; 7 bases are shared with TRBD1. The CDR3 extends over 16 amino acids. The trim removed 4 bases at V and 5 bases at J, leaving 11 bases unmatched. From germline, CDR1 is KGHSY and CDR2 FQNENV. The CDR3: CASSLQMTGPDQPQHF. The CDR3 region has the DNA TGTGCCAGCAGCCTCCAGATGACAGGGCCGGATCAGCCCCAGCATTTT.

The rearrangement uses TRBV2 and TRBJ2-3, with D unclear. Trimming removed 4 bases at V and 1 base at J, with 9 bases between. Germline assignment: CDR1 SNHLY and CDR2 FYNNEI. The CDR3 sequence is 14 residues long. In nucleotides, the CDR3 is TGTGCCAGCAGTGGACTCGCAGGCACAGATACGCAGTATTTT. This encodes CASSGLAGTDTQYF.

The genes are TRBV4-3 and TRBJ2-7; D is possibly TRBD1 (5 bases). Germline V lookup: CDR1 LGHNA, CDR2 YSLEER. The CDR3 sequence is 14 residues long. V lost 3 bases, J lost 1 base, and 10 bases lay in between. This chain's CDR3 is CASSQGLGSYEQYF. The CDR3 DNA sequence: TGCGCCAGCAGCCAGGGGCTAGGGTCCTACGAGCAGTACTTC.

V gene TRBV7-2 combines with J gene TRBJ1-1; TRBD1 is a possible D gene (5 bases). Per germline, CDR1 SGHTA and CDR2 FQGNSA. The CDR3 consists of 15 residues. V dropped 5 bases and J dropped 0 bases, with 13 bases sitting between them. The CDR3 DNA reads as TGTGCCAGCAGCCAAGGCCCAGGGATGAACACTGAAGCTTTCTTT. Translating it yields CASSQGPGMNTEAFF.

The V and J genes are TRBV9 and TRBJ2-7; maybe TRBD1 (5 bases). This CDR3 has 14 residues. Trimming shortened V by 2 bases and J by 2 bases, and 11 bases separated the two germline ends. Looked up from germline, CDR1 is SGDLS and CDR2 is YYNGEE. The CDR3 sequence: CASSVGQRAYEQYF. In DNA form, the CDR3 reads TGTGCCAGCAGCGTGGGGCAGCGAGCCTACGAGCAGTACTTC.

This clone has only a few counts. V gene TRBV2 combines with J gene TRBJ2-1; 12 positions agree with TRBD2. The CDR3 runs 16 residues. J was trimmed by 7 bases and V by 6 bases; bases with no gene match: 10. CDR1 and CDR2 from the germline V gene are SNHLY and FYNNEI. The chain's CDR3 is CASRATSGGSRNEQFF. CDR3 DNA: TGTGCCAGCAGGGCGACTAGCGGGGGTTCACGGAATGAGCAGTTCTTC.

This chain uses TRBV6-4 with TRBJ2-2, with a tentative D call TRBD1 (5 bases). Germline CDR1 and CDR2: MRHNA and SNTAGT. V was cut by 6 bases and J by 1 base, with 9 bases left in between. This CDR3 has 14 residues. CDR3 in amino acids: CASSVGQNTGELFF. DNA for the CDR3: TGTGCCAGCAGCGTTGGACAGAACACCGGGGAGCTGTTTTTT.